The 4 T cell receptor beta chains below all came from one sample that was sequenced in a study of blood T cells in healthy people across ages. Alongside a J-beta primer mix, a sample-barcoded 5' primer served in a second PCR lasting 7 to 11 cycles. Using its own MiXCR run on the 5' RACE reads, TCRdb lists one record per CDR3 protein. Found here are around 400,000 distinct CDR3 sequences, over 45% of them singletons; the top ten hold 51%. Sequencing was done on a sample of blood. Receptors originate from a man aged 55 to 70 in good health.

This chain joins TRBV24-1 and TRBJ2-3; possibly TRBD1 for D (7 bases). Germline CDR1 and CDR2: KGHDR and SFDVKD. CDR3 length equals 17 residues. Deletions cut 4 bases from V and 0 bases from J, with 16 bases between. The CDR3 nucleotides are TGTGCCACCAGTGACCCCCGTGCGGGACAGAGCACAGATACGCAGTATTTT. Protein product: CATSDPRAGQSTDTQYF.

This clonotype has more than one count but fewer than ten. This chain links TRBV20-1 with TRBJ2-5; D is uncertain. This CDR3 region has 12 residues. Trimming removed 1 base at V and 5 bases at J, with 8 bases between. Per the germline V gene, CDR1 is DFQATT and CDR2 is SNEGSKA (reference sequence). The CDR3, as DNA: TGCAGTGCTAGAGGCTCCGGGGAGACCCAGTACTTC. Amino acid sequence: CSARGSGETQYF.

This rearrangement joins TRBV3-1 to TRBJ2-3, with 13 bases identical to TRBD2. Germline assignment: CDR1 LGHDT and CDR2 YNNKEL (reference sequence). The J segment lost 6 bases and the V segment lost 4 bases, leaving 10 bases of the junction unmatched. This CDR3 spans 17 amino acids. DNA of the CDR3: TGTGCCAGCAGCCGGCGGACTAGCGGGAGAGGGGCGGATACGCAGTATTTT. Its protein product is CASSRRTSGRGADTQYF.

The rearrangement joins TRBV29-1 to TRBJ2-3; 9 bases fit TRBD1. Germline V CDR1 and CDR2: SQVTM, ANQGSEA. CDR3 length equals 13 residues. The CDR3 reads CGAGTGITDTQYF. DNA for the CDR3: TGCGGCGCCGGGACAGGGATCACAGATACGCAGTATTTT.